These T cell receptor beta chains were read from a single sample in a study of cytomegalovirus exposure and HLA in healthy donors. Assay used: immunoSEQ multiplex PCR; TCRdb lists only in-frame clones, some missing. The data hold around 160,000 clones, with 70% to 85% observed a single time. Material: PBMCs. These receptors were collected from a middle-aged man in good health and CMV-seropositive. Each CDR3 is given with its conserved first and last residue. The order of the fields is CDR3 length, J gene, D gene, clone size, V gene, CDR3 protein, CDR3 DNA. The D gene is left open where the match is weak. Clone size appears in some rows only: once, few, many, or a class for an expanded clone.

>18|TRBJ2-4|TRBD2|.|TRBV28
CASSWGLAGATAKNIQYF
TGTGCCAGCAGTTGGGGACTAGCGGGGGCCACGGCCAAAAACATTCAGTACTTC
>19|TRBJ2-6|TRBD1|.|TRBV18
CASSPLAGGELSGANVLTF
TGTGCCAGCTCACCACTGGCAGGGGGCGAACTCTCTGGGGCCAACGTCCTGACTTTC
>15|TRBJ1-1|TRBD1|.|TRBV10-2
CASSDIRQGNTEAFF
TGCGCCAGCAGTGATATCAGACAGGGAAACACTGAAGCTTTCTTT
>11|TRBJ1-4|.|few|TRBV29-1
CSGGHQEKLFF
TGCAGCGGGGGACACCAGGAAAAACTGTTTTTT
>15|TRBJ2-3|.|.|TRBV7-8
CASSETGSTTDTQYF
TGTGCCAGCAGCGAGACGGGTTCTACCACAGATACGCAGTATTTT
>16|TRBJ1-5|TRBD1|.|TRBV18
CASSPPSGGKSGPQHF
TGTGCCAGCTCACCACCTTCAGGGGGCAAAAGCGGGCCCCAGCATTTT
>12|TRBJ1-1|TRBD1|.|TRBV29-1
CSARQGGTEAFF
TGCAGCGCCCGACAGGGTGGGACTGAAGCTTTCTTT
>15|TRBJ1-3|.|.|TRBV7-9
CASSLAEVSGNTIYF
TGTGCCAGCAGCTTAGCGGAGGTCTCTGGAAACACCATATATTTT
>15|TRBJ2-3|TRBD2|once|TRBV10-2
CASSLGLAGPDTQYF
TGCGCCAGCAGCCTGGGACTAGCGGGGCCAGATACGCAGTATTTT
>14|TRBJ2-7|.|.|TRBV27
CASSLSAGGYEQYF
TGTGCCAGCAGTTTATCAGCAGGGGGGTACGAGCAGTACTTC
>15|TRBJ1-6|TRBD1|.|TRBV7-6
CASSEQGARSSPLHF
TGTGCCAGCAGTGAACAGGGGGCGCGGAGTTCACCCCTCCACTTT
>16|TRBJ2-5|TRBD1|.|TRBV7-2
CASSSRRQGRRETQYF
TGTGCCAGCAGCTCACGAAGACAGGGGCGACGGGAGACCCAGTACTTC
>14|TRBJ2-1|.|.|TRBV5-6
CASSLPGQHNEQFF
TGTGCCAGCAGCTTGCCAGGACAGCACAATGAGCAGTTCTTC
>14|TRBJ2-1|TRBD2|.|TRBV19
CASSIGGGLNEQFF
TGTGCCAGTAGTATCGGGGGGGGCTTGAATGAGCAGTTCTTC
>12|TRBJ2-4|.|.|TRBV15
CAGRGHKNIQYF
TGTGCGGGGCGGGGCCACAAAAACATTCAGTACTTC
>13|TRBJ2-5|.|.|TRBV7-6
CASSPSGQETQYF
TGTGCCAGCAGCCCTAGTGGGCAAGAGACCCAGTACTTC
>14|TRBJ1-1|TRBD1|.|TRBV2
CASSATGEGTEAFF
TGTGCCAGCAGTGCGACAGGGGAGGGCACTGAAGCTTTCTTT
>15|TRBJ2-7|.|few|TRBV21-1
CASSKIGRGVNEQYF
TGTGCCAGCAGCAAAATCGGCAGGGGGGTCAACGAGCAGTACTTC
>15|TRBJ2-5|TRBD1|once|TRBV5-3
CARSLRQGARETQYF
TGTGCCAGAAGCTTGAGGCAGGGGGCAAGAGAGACCCAGTACTTC
>14|TRBJ1-2|.|.|TRBV27
CASTARPGVKGYTF
TGTGCCAGCACGGCGAGGCCAGGGGTAAAGGGCTACACCTTC
>15|TRBJ1-4|.|.|TRBV28
CASSPVEATNEKLFF
TGTGCCAGCAGCCCCGTTGAGGCAACTAATGAAAAACTGTTTTTT
>16|TRBJ1-4|.|.|TRBV7-9
CASSAPSGTPNEKLFF
TGTGCCAGCAGCGCCCCCTCCGGGACACCTAATGAAAAACTGTTTTTT